This note documents a single T cell receptor beta chain sequence. Its cognate antigen is unknown. Germline assignment: CDR1 SGHTA and CDR2 FQGNSA. V lost 5 bases to trimming and J lost 4 bases, with 9 bases between them. The CDR3 has 12 residues. Amplification of TCR alpha and beta CDR3 regions from RNA used iRepertoire nested multiplex PCR. TCRdb ran MiXCR on the multiplex PCR reads and lists one entry per CDR3 protein. The table shows around 350,000 distinct CDR3 sequences, with about 40% occurring only once. This sample was taken from a study of glioma-infiltrating T cells. Background on the study: Dexamethasone exposure before glioma surgery was limited to six or fewer days. Approximately 920,000 peripheral T cells were targeted at about 4- to 10-fold coverage. The study, taken as a whole, reports: Only very few CDR3 sequences appeared in both tissue and blood. Non-neoplastic patients had below-expected tissue-blood divergence, while all gliomas exceeded expectation.

The specimen sequenced was glioma tissue, nonneoplastic brain tissue, or PBMCs (not recorded which). The sequence came from a human donor with low-grade glioma or glioblastoma, undergoing nonglioma brain surgery, or in good health (not recorded which). This chain connects TRBV7-2 to TRBJ2-7; possible D gene TRBD1, 6 bases. CDR3 protein: CASSVTGYEQYF. The CDR3, as DNA: TGTGCCAGCAGCGTGACAGGATACGAGCAGTACTTC.